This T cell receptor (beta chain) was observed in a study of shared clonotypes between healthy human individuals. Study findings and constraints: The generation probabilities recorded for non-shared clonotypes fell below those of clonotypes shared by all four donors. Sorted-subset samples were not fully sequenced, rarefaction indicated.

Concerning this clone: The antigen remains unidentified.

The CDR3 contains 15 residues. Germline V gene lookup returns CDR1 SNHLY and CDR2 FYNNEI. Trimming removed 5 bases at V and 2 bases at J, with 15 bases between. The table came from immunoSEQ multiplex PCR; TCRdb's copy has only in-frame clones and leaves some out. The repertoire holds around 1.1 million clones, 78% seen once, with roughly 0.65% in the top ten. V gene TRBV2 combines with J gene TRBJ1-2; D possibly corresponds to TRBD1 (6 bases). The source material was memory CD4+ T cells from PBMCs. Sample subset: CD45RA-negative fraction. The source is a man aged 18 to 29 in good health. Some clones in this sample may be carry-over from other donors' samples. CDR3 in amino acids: CASSTPVDSNYGYTF. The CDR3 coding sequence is TGTGCCAGCAGTACTCCGGTGGACAGCAACTATGGCTACACCTTC.